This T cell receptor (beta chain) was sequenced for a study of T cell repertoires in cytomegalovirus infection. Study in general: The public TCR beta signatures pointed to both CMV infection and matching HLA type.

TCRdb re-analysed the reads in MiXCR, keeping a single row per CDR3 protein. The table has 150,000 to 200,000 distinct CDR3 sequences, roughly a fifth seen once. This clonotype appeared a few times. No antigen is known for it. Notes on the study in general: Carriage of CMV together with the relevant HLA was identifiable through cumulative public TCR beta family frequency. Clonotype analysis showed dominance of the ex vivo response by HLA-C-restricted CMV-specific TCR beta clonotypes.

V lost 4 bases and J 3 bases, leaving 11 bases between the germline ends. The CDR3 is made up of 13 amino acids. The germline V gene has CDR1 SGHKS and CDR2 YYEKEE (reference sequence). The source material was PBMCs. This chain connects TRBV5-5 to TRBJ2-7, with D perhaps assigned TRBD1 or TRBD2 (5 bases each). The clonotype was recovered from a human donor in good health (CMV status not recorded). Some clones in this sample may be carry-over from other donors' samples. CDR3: CASSLGVDYEQYF. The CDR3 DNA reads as TGTGCCAGCAGCCTGGGGGTAGACTACGAGCAGTACTTC.